This T cell receptor beta chain was recovered during a study of blood T cell repertoires in COVID-19. At the level of the study: Samples taken during acute and convalescent COVID-19 were collected in the United States, Italy and Spain.

The data were produced by immunoSEQ multiplex PCR, yet TCRdb's version contains in-frame clones alone and is incomplete. The sample has approximately 450,000 clones; about 85% are singletons. Participants' reported clinical history set cohort assignment. The source is a woman under 30 with acute COVID-19. Sample: PBMCs or T cells enriched from blood (not recorded which).

CDR3 sequence: CAEAGGQRTGELFF. The CDR3 DNA follows: TGTGCCGAAGCGGGAGGTCAGCGGACCGGGGAGCTGTTTTTT. V gene TRBV7-2 combines with J gene TRBJ2-2, with 9 bases identical to TRBD2. This CDR3 is built from 14 residues. V was clipped by 11 bases and J by 5 bases; unmatched bases: 9. Germline V CDR1 and CDR2: SGHTA, FQGNSA.